This T cell receptor (beta chain) was profiled in a study of regulatory T cells in long-lasting Graves disease. For the study at large: The antithyroid drugs taken by newly diagnosed Graves' patients had been used for under 3 months. Study-wide results and limits: Thyroid tissue went unexamined; only peripheral blood was analyzed. It is possible that accuracy was reduced by the small size of the sample.

The sample's time point: newly diagnosed GD, antithyroid drugs for less than 3 months. The TCR library used RNA extracted from PBMCs. This CDR3 comprises 13 residues. V trimming: 6 bases; J trimming: 4 bases; junction bases outside the gene matches: 4. The germline V gene encodes CDR1 LNHDA and CDR2 SQIVND (reference sequence). This clonotype came up many times. Its antigen is currently unknown. Libraries of TCR beta came from iRepertoire HTBI primers plus Arm-PCR of CDR3 regions. Original methodology: Sample data revealed under 75 TRBV and 11 to 15 TRBJ segments. MiXCR was run by TCRdb on the multiplex PCR reads, yielding one entry per CDR3 protein. Clone size and V and J calls follow TCRdb, not the original study. Of about 220,000 distinct CDR3 sequences listed, 18% are singletons.

This clonotype originated in a female donor with Graves disease. The rearrangement uses TRBV19 and TRBJ1-1; 8 nucleotides agree with TRBD1. The starting material was peripheral blood mononuclear cells (PBMCs), obtained at new diagnosis, from a patient treated with antithyroid drugs. This chain's CDR3 is CASSSDRGTEAFF. In nucleotides, the CDR3 is TGTGCCAGTAGCAGCGACAGGGGCACTGAAGCTTTCTTT.